This T cell receptor beta chain was identified during a study of blood T cells in healthy people across ages. Overall study findings and caveats: Researchers judged that diversity estimates from one million T cells fell short of true values. Diversity of TCR beta per million T cells declined in a roughly linear way with age.

The germline V gene has CDR1 LNHNV and CDR2 YYDKDF (reference sequence). The CDR3 has 15 residues. Trimming pared 7 bases from V and 6 bases from J, leaving 21 bases between. Every donor contributed roughly 10 milliliters of peripheral blood by blood draw. Worth noting for this clonotype: The antigen is unknown.

The use of a sample-barcoded 5' primer and a J-beta primer mix characterized a second PCR of roughly 6 to 11 cycles. A single record per CDR3 protein comes from TCRdb applying MiXCR to the 5' RACE reads. The top ten clones hold 20% to 25% of a sample with fewer than 2 million distinct CDR3 sequences, about 39% of them seen once. The rearrangement links TRBV15 to TRBJ1-2; D possibly corresponds to TRBD1 (5 bases). Sequencing used blood. This clonotype was obtained from a human donor in good health. CDR3 nucleotide sequence: TGTGCCACCAACCCCGGGACCGCCCTTTATCATGGCTACACCTTC. Protein sequence: CATNPGTALYHGYTF.